The clone carrying this T cell receptor beta chain was counted ten times or more. The antigen remains unidentified. During its preparation, the TCRbeta library received unique molecular identifiers. From the PCR reads, TCRdb called clonotypes with MiXCR, one entry per CDR3 protein. The sample lists approximately 97,000 distinct CDR3 sequences; about 5.6% were seen once. This sample was included in a study of T-cell reconstitution after alpha-beta-depleted transplantation in children. Study conclusions and caveats: It was reported that alpha-beta T cells came from several hundred expanded graft clones (about two months after transplant).

V lost 5 bases, J lost 6 bases, and 6 bases stayed unmatched. The CDR3 consists of 13 residues. This TCR came from a female patient aged 2-9 years who had a stem cell transplant for Fanconi anemia, so the T cells may come from the graft donor. This chain links TRBV12-3 or TRBV12-4 with TRBJ2-7; TRBD2 agrees at 8 bases. Sequenced here: PBMCs, mostly from graft donor cells, sampled 60 days after TCRalphabeta/CD19-depleted stem cell transplant. The CDR3 here is CASSILGLAEQYF. Here the CDR3 DNA reads TGTGCCAGCAGTATTTTAGGACTAGCCGAGCAGTACTTC.